The subject of this entry is one T cell receptor beta chain. Its specificity is unknown. V dropped 2 bases and J dropped 1; count of bases not matched to a gene: 0. The CDR3 runs 14 residues. Looked up from germline, CDR1 is ENHRY and CDR2 is SYGVKD. Samples came from axillary lymph nodes draining the breast cancer. TCRdb passed the multiplex PCR reads through MiXCR, listing each CDR3 protein once. The profile shows about 200,000 distinct CDR3 sequences, around 33% of them singletons. This sample is part of a study of breast tumors, draining lymph nodes, adjacent tissues. Study-wide results and caveats: Tumor and nontumor repertoires were significantly more similar in luminal-like than in basal-like breast cancer. Most tumor T cells seemingly derive from lymph node, then expand in tumor. Compared with lymph nodes, tumors were less diverse; compared with nontumor tissue, more.

This clonotype was obtained from a female donor with breast cancer. Some clones in this sample may be carry-over from other donors' samples. The rearrangement links TRBV10-3 to TRBJ1-1; TRBD1 matches 8 bases. What was sequenced was axillary lymph node tissue. CDR3 protein: CAISETGGNTEAFF. CDR3 sequence (DNA): TGTGCCATCAGTGAGACAGGGGGGAACACTGAAGCTTTCTTT.